The next 25 T cell receptor beta chains were all read from a single sample in a study of regulatory and conventional T cells in RAG deficiency. Clones were sequenced by immunoSEQ multiplex PCR, and TCRdb holds only the in-frame ones, with some missing. The sample holds 30,000 to 35,000 clones, over 80% seen once. These data also formed part of another study, on regulatory T cells. That study reports: The primer mix had 52 TRBV and 13 TRBJ primers.

Input material: CD8+ T cells sorted from blood. These receptor sequences come from a human donor in good health.

This clone was recorded only once. The chain joins TRBV4-2 to TRBJ2-1; TRBD2 aligns across 11 bases. This CDR3 is built from 15 residues. Germline V CDR1 and CDR2: LGHNA, YNFKEQ. The junction had 3 bases not matched to a gene; V was cut back by 1 base and J by 7 bases. CDR3 protein: CASSQALAGGNEQFF. In nucleotides, the CDR3 is TGTGCCAGCAGCCAAGCGTTAGCGGGAGGGAATGAGCAGTTCTTC.

The CDR3: CASSSVDNEQFF. As DNA, the CDR3 is TGTGCCAGCAGTTCGGTTGACAATGAGCAGTTCTTC. The rearrangement uses TRBV6-6 and TRBJ2-1; D unresolved. The CDR3 covers 12 residues. Between the trimmed V and J ends, which lost 4 bases and 5 bases, there was a span of 6 bases. Germline V gene data show CDR1 as MNHNY and CDR2 as SVGAGI (reference sequence).

The rearrangement joins TRBV7-9 to TRBJ2-2; 9 positions match TRBD2. The trim removed 0 bases at V and 4 bases at J, leaving 3 bases unmatched. In germline, CDR1 is SEHNR, CDR2 FQNEAQ (reference sequence). The CDR3 is 16 amino acids. CDR3 residues: CASSLAAGGLTGELFF. DNA of the CDR3: TGTGCCAGCAGCTTAGCAGCGGGGGGACTCACCGGGGAGCTGTTTTTT.

The DNA of the CDR3 is TGTGCCAGCAGCTTAACCGGCCGGGGGGGGAGGGGCTCCTACAATGAGCAGTTCTTC. It is translated as CASSLTGRGGRGSYNEQFF. V is TRBV11-2 and J is TRBJ2-1; TRBD2 matches 8 bases. The CDR3 sequence is 19 residues long. Germline V gene sequence: CDR1 SGHAT, CDR2 FQNNGV. The V gene end was trimmed by 2 bases and the J gene end by 0 bases; junction bases not matched to a gene: 12.

Details on this clone: The conserved phenylalanine or tryptophan is not found at the CDR3 terminus, so this likely reflects a read error. The chain uses TRBV5-6 and TRBJ2-7, with a weak D call TRBD2 (5 bases). From germline, CDR1 is SGHDT and CDR2 YYEEEE. This CDR3 is built from 14 residues. The V end lost 1 base, the J end lost 6 bases, and 14 bases lay between the germline ends. The CDR3 spells CASSLPGGWGEQYL. Here the CDR3 DNA reads TGTGCCAGCAGCTTGCCCGGAGGTTGGGGCGAGCAGTACCTC.

This clone was found a few times. This rearrangement joins TRBV7-9 to TRBJ2-7; 9 bases fit TRBD2. Per germline, CDR1 SEHNR and CDR2 FQNEAQ (reference sequence). The CDR3 is made up of 19 amino acids. V shed 5 bases and J 3 bases; nucleotides not matched to a gene: 20. CDR3 amino acids: CASSTTVGGRGIGGYEQYF. CDR3 bases: TGTGCCAGCAGCACTACCGTCGGCGGGAGGGGGATCGGGGGCTACGAGCAGTACTTC.

The V call is TRBV19, the J call TRBJ1-2; TRBD1 matches at 9 bases. The CDR3 loop spans 12 amino acids. V trimming: 10 bases; J trimming: 2 bases; junction bases outside the gene matches: 2. CDR1 LNHDA and CDR2 SQIVND come from the germline V gene (reference sequence). As DNA, the CDR3 is TGTGCCACCGGGACAGGGAACTATGGCTACACCTTC. The encoded protein is CATGTGNYGYTF.

This chain uses TRBV9 with TRBJ2-1, with a weak D call TRBD2 (5 bases). V was clipped by 0 bases and J by 1 base, with 8 bases between them. This CDR3 contains 15 residues. CDR1 and CDR2 (germline): SGDLS, YYNGEE. The CDR3 protein is CASSVGGLSYNEQFF. The CDR3 bases are TGTGCCAGCAGCGTAGGAGGGTTGTCCTACAATGAGCAGTTCTTC. Variable domain in full (rest from reference TRBV9 and TRBJ2-1): DSGVTQTPKHLITATGQRVTLRCSPRSGDLSVYWYQQSLDQGLQFLIQYYNGEERAKGNILERFSAQQFPDLHSELNLSSLELGDSALYFCASSVGGLSYNEQFFGPGTRLTVL.

The CDR3 loop is CSVGAGGPGGELFF. The CDR3 region has the DNA TGCAGCGTTGGGGCGGGAGGGCCTGGCGGGGAGCTGTTTTTT. The gene calls are TRBV29-1 and TRBJ2-2; 9 positions match TRBD2. V shed 4 bases and J 7 bases; nucleotides not matched to a gene: 7. This CDR3 spans 14 amino acids. CDR1 is SQVTM and CDR2 is ANQGSEA in the germline V gene.

The chain combines TRBV7-9 with TRBJ2-5; no clear D gene. The length of the CDR3 is 12 residues. Trimming stripped 3 bases from V and 1 base from J, with 3 bases between. Germline V CDR1 and CDR2: SEHNR, FQNEAQ (reference sequence). CDR3 bases: TGTGCCAGCAGCTTCCCCCAAGAGACCCAGTACTTC. It encodes CASSFPQETQYF.

CDR3: CASNSGNEKLFF. Here the CDR3 DNA reads TGTGCCAGTAACTCGGGTAATGAAAAACTGTTTTTT. The rearrangement joins TRBV19 to TRBJ1-4; D not resolved. Germline values: CDR1 LNHDA, CDR2 SQIVND (reference sequence). The V end lost 7 bases, the J end lost 4 bases, and 7 bases lay between the germline ends. The CDR3 sequence is 12 residues long.

J is TRBJ1-2 and V is TRBV2; unclear D gene. Germline loops: CDR1 SNHLY, CDR2 FYNNEI. This CDR3 is built from 11 residues. Trimming took off 10 bases at V and 14 bases at J, with 20 bases between the two ends. CDR3: CATLRDRFWTF. In DNA form, the CDR3 reads TGTGCCACCCTGCGAGACCGCTTCTGGACCTTC.

The J gene is TRBJ2-1, the V gene TRBV7-9; 12 bases are shared with TRBD2. The CDR3 is 16 residues long. V gave up 6 bases and J gave up 5 bases; unmatched junction bases: 8. Germline V gene data show CDR1 as SEHNR and CDR2 as FQNEAQ (reference sequence). The CDR3 nucleotides read TGTGCCAGCAGTTCCGAACTAGCGGGAGGCCACAATGAGCAGTTCTTC. Translated, it gives CASSSELAGGHNEQFF.

The genes are TRBV30 and TRBJ1-1, with 8 bases lining up with TRBD1. The germline gives CDR1 GTSNPN, CDR2 SVGIG (reference sequence). The length of the CDR3 is 13 residues. V shed 7 bases, J shed 1 base, and the junction held 5 bases outside the gene matches. This CDR3 is CAYSGTGNTEAFF. CDR3 DNA sequence: TGTGCCTACTCCGGGACAGGGAACACTGAAGCTTTCTTT. The full variable domain, rest sourced from reference TRBV30 and TRBJ1-1, is SQTIHQWPATLVQPVGSPLSLECTVEGTSNPNLYWYRQAAGRGLQLLFYSVGIGQISSEVPQNLSASRPQDRQFILSSKKLLLSDSGFYLCAYSGTGNTEAFFGQGTRLTVV.

V usage is TRBV6-1 and J usage is TRBJ1-1; no firm D call. Trimming stripped 2 bases from V and 4 bases from J, with 14 bases between. The CDR3 is 15 amino acids. From germline, CDR1 is MNHNS and CDR2 SASEGT. CDR3 in DNA: TGTGCCAGCAGTGAAAGGGCCGGGGTGGGCACTGAAGCTTTCTTT. Protein product: CASSERAGVGTEAFF.

The J gene is TRBJ2-5, the V gene TRBV5-1; D perhaps matches TRBD2 (5 bases). Germline assignment: CDR1 SGHRS and CDR2 YFSETQ. The V end lost 0 bases, the J end lost 1 base, and 19 bases lay between the germline ends. The CDR3 loop spans 18 amino acids. The CDR3 region has the DNA TGCGCCAGCAGCTTGGAGATGGATGGACTCAACCTCCAAGAGACCCAGTACTTC. This gives the protein CASSLEMDGLNLQETQYF. Combining the CDR3 with reference TRBV5-1 and TRBJ2-5 gives the whole variable domain KAGVTQTPRYLIKTRGQQVTLSCSPISGHRSVSWYQQTPGQGLQFLFEYFSETQRNKGNFPGRFSGRQFSNSRSEMNVSTLELGDSALYLCASSLEMDGLNLQETQYFGPGTRLLVL.

The chain uses TRBV30 and TRBJ2-5, with TRBD2 matching 8 bases. Germline V gene sequence: CDR1 GTSNPN, CDR2 SVGIG (reference sequence). V gave up 1 base and J gave up 4 bases; unmatched junction bases: 11. This CDR3 spans 16 amino acids. The CDR3 is CAWSETGGIAGETQYF. The CDR3 region has the DNA TGTGCCTGGAGTGAAACGGGGGGGATAGCGGGAGAGACCCAGTACTTC. Based on the CDR3 plus reference TRBV30 and TRBJ2-5, the full variable domain is SQTIHQWPATLVQPVGSPLSLECTVEGTSNPNLYWYRQAAGRGLQLLFYSVGIGQISSEVPQNLSASRPQDRQFILSSKKLLLSDSGFYLCAWSETGGIAGETQYFGPGTRLLVL.

The CDR3 DNA is TGTGCCAGCAGCCATACTAGCACAGATACGCAGTATTTT. Amino acids: CASSHTSTDTQYF. V gene TRBV16 combines with J gene TRBJ2-3; D is uncertain. V lost 3 bases, J lost 0 bases, and 4 bases lay in between. Germline-derived CDR1 and CDR2 are KGHSY and FQNENV. The CDR3 covers 13 residues. Supplemented by reference TRBV16 and TRBJ2-3, the full variable domain reads GEEVAQTPKHLVRGEGQKAKLYCAPIKGHSYVFWYQQVLKNEFKFLISFQNENVFDETGMPKERFSAKCLPNSPCSLEIQATKLEDSAVYFCASSHTSTDTQYFGPGTRLTVL.

This sequence joins TRBV19 and TRBJ1-1; 9 bases match TRBD1. In germline, CDR1 is LNHDA, CDR2 SQIVND (reference sequence). This CDR3 is built from 12 residues. The ends lost 6 bases at V and 5 bases at J; junction bases unmatched: 1. CDR3 amino acids: CASRDRGTEAFF. The CDR3 DNA reads as TGTGCCAGTAGAGACAGGGGGACTGAAGCTTTCTTT. Full variable domain (missing parts from reference TRBV19 and TRBJ1-1): DGGITQSPKYLFRKEGQNVTLSCEQNLNHDAMYWYRQDPGQGLRLIYYSQIVNDFQKGDIAEGYSVSREKKESFPLTVTSAQKNPTAFYLCASRDRGTEAFFGQGTRLTVV.

The chain links TRBV5-1 to TRBJ2-1, with TRBD1 matching 9 bases. The CDR3 spans 11 residues. Trimming removed 2 bases from V and 15 bases from J; junction bases left unmatched: 3. The germline V gene encodes CDR1 SGHRS and CDR2 YFSETQ. In nucleotides, the CDR3 is TGCGCCAGCAGCTTTGGGACAGGGATGTTCTTC. It specifies CASSFGTGMFF.

The rearrangement joins TRBV13 to TRBJ2-3; 11 nucleotides agree with TRBD1. V dropped 5 bases and J dropped 6; count of bases not matched to a gene: 10. Looked up from germline, CDR1 is PRHDT and CDR2 is FYEKMQ (reference sequence). The CDR3 length is 16 residues. CDR3 DNA: TGTGCCAGCAGCCTTTTCGTGGACAGGGGGCGCGATACGCAGTATTTT. It yields the protein CASSLFVDRGRDTQYF.

This chain links TRBV18 with TRBJ1-2; possible D gene TRBD1, 5 bases. Trimming cost V 6 bases and J 0 bases, with 17 bases left between them. This CDR3 is 16 amino acids long. Germline values: CDR1 KGHSH, CDR2 LQKENI. In DNA, the CDR3 is TGTGCCAGCTCCGACCTGACAGAGCAGACTAACTATGGCTACACCTTC. This codes for CASSDLTEQTNYGYTF.

CDR3 residues: CAISDASEIDSYNEQFF. CDR3 DNA sequence: TGTGCCATCAGTGATGCTAGCGAGATCGACTCCTACAATGAGCAGTTCTTC. The chain uses TRBV10-3 and TRBJ2-1, with D tentatively TRBD2 (6 bases). Deletions cut 3 bases from V and 0 bases from J, with 15 bases between. The CDR3 totals 17 residues. The germline CDR1 and CDR2 sequences are ENHRY and SYGVKD.

The chain employs TRBV28 and TRBJ1-2; D is perhaps TRBD1 (5 bases). Looked up from germline, CDR1 is MDHEN and CDR2 is SYDVKM. This CDR3 is built from 15 residues. Trimming took 8 bases from V and 6 from J, leaving 22 bases between them. CDR3 in DNA: TGTGCCAGCCAACATCAGCGGGACGCTGGAAATGGCTACACCTTC. This gives the protein CASQHQRDAGNGYTF.

The chain couples TRBV13 to TRBJ2-7; TRBD2 might be the D (5 bases). The CDR3 consists of 13 residues. Trimming removed 5 bases from V and 5 bases from J, with 13 bases in between. The germline CDR1 and CDR2 sequences are PRHDT and FYEKMQ (reference sequence). CDR3 in amino acids: CASSPTSRDEQYF. DNA of the CDR3: TGTGCCAGCAGCCCCACCTCGCGGGACGAGCAGTACTTC.